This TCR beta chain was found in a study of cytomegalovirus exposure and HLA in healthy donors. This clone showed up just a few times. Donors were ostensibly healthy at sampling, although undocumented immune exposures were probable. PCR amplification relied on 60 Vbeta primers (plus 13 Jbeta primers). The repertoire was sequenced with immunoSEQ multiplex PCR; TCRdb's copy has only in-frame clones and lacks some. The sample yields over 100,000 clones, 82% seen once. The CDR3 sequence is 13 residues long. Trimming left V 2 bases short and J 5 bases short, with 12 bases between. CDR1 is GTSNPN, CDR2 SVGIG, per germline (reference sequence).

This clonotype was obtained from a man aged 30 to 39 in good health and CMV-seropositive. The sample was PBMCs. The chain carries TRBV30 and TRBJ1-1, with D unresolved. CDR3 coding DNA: TGTGCCTGGAGTATTGAGGGAAGGACTGAAGCTTTCTTT. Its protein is CAWSIEGRTEAFF.